Sequencing of this T cell receptor (beta chain) was carried out in a study of cytomegalovirus exposure and HLA in healthy donors. The PCR employed 60 Vbeta primers together with 13 Jbeta primers. Some clones are missing from TCRdb's copy, which holds only in-frame ones; the method was immunoSEQ multiplex PCR. The table includes 150,000 to 200,000 clones, about 59% detected once. Findings and limits, study-wide: Among TCR beta chains, those listed as cytomegalovirus-associated numbered fewer than 200. Association of approximately 16,000 TCR beta sequences with HLA alleles was found at 0.05 false discovery rate in a later analysis. Some V segments (TRBV6-2 and TRBV6-3 among them) were excluded as indistinguishable. Analysis was performed later, and it showed HLA-associated TCR beta chains to be more clonally expanded than equally common others.

The J segment lost 4 bases and the V segment lost 2 bases, leaving 5 bases of the junction unmatched. The germline V gene encodes CDR1 SGHDT and CDR2 YYEEEE. The CDR3 has 15 residues. This clone was seen a handful of times. Its antigen is undetermined. This rearrangement joins TRBV5-6 to TRBJ1-2, with TRBD1 matching over 10 bases. The TCR sequence derives from a middle-aged man in good health and CMV-seronegative. Specimen: PBMCs. For the CDR3, the DNA is TGTGCCAGCAGCTTAACCGGGACAGGGGCCTATGGCTACACCTTC. Its protein product is CASSLTGTGAYGYTF. The entire variable domain, with the rest obtained from reference TRBV5-6 and TRBJ1-2, is as follows: DAGVTQSPTHLIKTRGQQVTLRCSPKSGHDTVSWYQQALGQGPQFIFQYYEEEERQRGNFPDRFSGHQFPNYSSELNVNALLLGDSALYLCASSLTGTGAYGYTFGSGTRLTVV.